The clone carrying this TCR beta chain was counted once. Germline CDR1 reads SGHVS; CDR2 reads FQNEAQ. The V end lost 2 bases, the J end lost 0 bases, and 10 bases lay between the germline ends. The CDR3 covers 15 residues. TCRdb keeps only in-frame clones here, not all; method: immunoSEQ multiplex PCR. The sample contains about 470,000 clones, around 75% of which appear only once. The sample comes from a study of shared clonotypes between healthy human individuals. The sequence came from a middle-aged woman in good health. Some clones in this sample may be carry-over from other donors' samples. Sequencing used PBMCs. J is TRBJ2-5 and V is TRBV7-8; no definite D call. The CDR3 DNA follows: TGTGCCAGCAGCTTAAGGGAAGCCTACCAAGAGACCCAGTACTTC. Its translation is CASSLREAYQETQYF.